The 26 T cell receptor beta chains below all came from one sample that was sequenced in a study of blood T cells in healthy people across ages. Together with a sample-barcoded 5' primer, a J-beta primer mix was included in a second PCR lasting roughly 6 to 12 cycles. TCRdb reprocessed the 5' RACE reads via MiXCR and lists one record per CDR3 protein. This table has 450,000 to 600,000 distinct CDR3 sequences, about a quarter appearing once. These data also featured in a second study, about T cells of mothers and their children.

Sequencing was performed on blood. All receptors derive from a boy under 10 years old in good health.

The gene calls are TRBV6-6 and TRBJ2-5; 7 bases are a match to TRBD1. V dropped 2 bases and J dropped 2; count of bases not matched to a gene: 5. Germline CDR1 reads MNHNY; CDR2 reads SVGAGI (reference sequence). This CDR3 region has 15 residues. The CDR3 nucleotides read TGTGCCAGCAGTTACGGGACAGCAGGGCAAGAGACCCAGTACTTC. Amino acids: CASSYGTAGQETQYF.

This clonotype has a handful of counts. The chain couples TRBV6-1 to TRBJ2-7, with D tentatively TRBD1 (6 bases). The CDR3 runs to 13 residues. Germline-derived CDR1 and CDR2 are MNHNS and SASEGT. V was pared by 5 bases and J by 3 bases, with 11 bases between. For the CDR3, the DNA is TGTGCCAGCAGTCTCCGGGACATCTACGAGCAGTACTTC. As protein: CASSLRDIYEQYF.

In its sample, this clonotype was seen a few times. The chain has TRBV7-9 and TRBJ1-6; 9 bases line up with TRBD1. CDR1 is SEHNR and CDR2 is FQNEAQ in the germline V gene (reference sequence). CDR3 length: 14 residues. The ends lost 4 bases at V and 7 bases at J; junction bases unmatched: 2. The CDR3 DNA sequence: TGTGCCAGCAGCTCCGGGACAGGGAATTCACCCCTCCACTTT. This codes for CASSSGTGNSPLHF.

This clonotype was seen a handful of times. V gene TRBV12-5 combines with J gene TRBJ2-3; D is ambiguous. The germline V gene has CDR1 LGHNT and CDR2 FRNRAP. This CDR3 has 14 amino acids. Trimming cost V 6 bases and J 0 bases, with 10 bases left between them. CDR3 sequence reads: CASGSTASTDTQYF. The DNA of the CDR3 is TGTGCTAGTGGCTCGACTGCTAGCACAGATACGCAGTATTTT. The full variable domain, with the rest looked up from reference TRBV12-5 and TRBJ2-3, is DARVTQTPRHKVTEMGQEVTMRCQPILGHNTVFWYRQTMMQGLELLAYFRNRAPLDDSGMPKDRFSAEMPDATLATLKIQPSEPRDSAVYFCASGSTASTDTQYFGPGTRLTVL.

V usage is TRBV7-8 and J usage is TRBJ1-4; maybe TRBD1 (5 bases). The V gene's germline CDR1 is SGHVS and CDR2 FQNEAQ. Deletions cut 5 bases from V and 2 bases from J, with 12 bases between. The CDR3 spans 15 residues. CDR3 in DNA: TGTGCCAGCAGCGAAGGGCGACAGACTAATGAAAAACTGTTTTTT. As protein: CASSEGRQTNEKLFF.

This sequence joins TRBV7-2 and TRBJ2-4; 11 nucleotides agree with TRBD2. The CDR3 consists of 15 residues. Germline CDR1 SGHTA, CDR2 FQGNSA. J gave up 7 bases and V 3 bases, and 5 bases lay outside the gene matches. The CDR3 DNA is TGTGCCAGCAGCTTCTTAGCGGGAGGGCTTAACATTCAGTACTTC. This encodes CASSFLAGGLNIQYF.

This clonotype was recorded a few times. V usage is TRBV14 and J usage is TRBJ1-4, with D unresolved. The CDR3 contains 18 residues. Between the trimmed V and J ends, which lost 4 bases and 4 bases, there was a span of 22 bases. CDR1 is SGHDN and CDR2 is FVKESK in the germline V gene. Here the CDR3 reads CASSRSGRGWYYNEKLFF. CDR3 coding DNA: TGTGCCAGCAGCCGTTCGGGCCGCGGTTGGTACTATAATGAAAAACTGTTTTTT.

The V call is TRBV5-1, the J call TRBJ2-1, with TRBD2 matching over 13 bases. TRBJ2-7 matches the DNA end more closely, so the J call is doubtful. This CDR3 has 16 amino acids. CDR1 SGHRS and CDR2 YFSETQ come from the germline V gene. The CDR3 DNA reads TGCGCCAGCAGCAGGGGGACTAGCGGGAATATTCGCGAGCAGTACTTC. Residues: CASSRGTSGNIREQYF.

The rearrangement uses TRBV11-2 and TRBJ2-2; 11 nucleotides match TRBD2. The length of the CDR3 is 16 residues. The V and J ends lost 5 bases and 4 bases, in that order; junction bases with no gene match: 6. Germline CDR1 and CDR2: SGHAT and FQNNGV. The CDR3 sequence is CASSPPSGGITGELFF. Here the CDR3 DNA reads TGTGCCAGCAGCCCCCCTAGCGGGGGGATCACCGGGGAGCTGTTTTTT.

This clonotype was seen only a few times. The V call is TRBV14, the J call TRBJ2-7, with D possibly being TRBD1 (6 bases). Trimming removed 4 bases at V and 1 base at J, with 17 bases between. Germline V CDR1 and CDR2: SGHDN, FVKESK. This CDR3 has 16 amino acids. In DNA, the CDR3 is TGTGCCAGCAGCCCTCTTAGAGGGACACCTTCCTACGAGCAGTACTTC. Its protein product is CASSPLRGTPSYEQYF.

This clonotype occurred many times. The chain combines TRBV10-3 with TRBJ2-6, with D possibly TRBD1 on 5 matching bases. V was cut by 11 bases and J by 7 bases, with 21 bases left in between. The CDR3 covers 15 residues. Germline assignment: CDR1 ENHRY and CDR2 SYGVKD. The CDR3 DNA reads as TGTGCCTCAACCCCGACAGCGACGAGAGCCAACGTCCTGACTTTC. Translated, it gives CASTPTATRANVLTF.

The V gene is TRBV5-6, the J gene TRBJ1-1, with 10 bases aligning to TRBD1. CDR3 length equals 15 residues. Germline CDR1 reads SGHDT; CDR2 reads YYEEEE. The J segment lost 5 bases and the V segment lost 2 bases, leaving 6 bases of the junction unmatched. The CDR3 protein is CASSFRQGAHTEAFF. The CDR3 nucleotides read TGTGCCAGCAGCTTCCGACAGGGGGCTCATACTGAAGCTTTCTTT.

DNA of the CDR3: TGTGCCAGCAGCTCCGACCGGCTCACTTTCAGGCCCAGGGAGCTGTTTTTT. It specifies CASSSDRLTFRPRELFF. The gene calls are TRBV9 and TRBJ2-2; no definite D call. The CDR3 has 17 residues. CDR1 is SGDLS and CDR2 is YYNGEE in the germline V gene. Trimming pared 4 bases from V and 9 bases from J, leaving 25 bases between.

This clonotype was observed a few times. The CDR3 DNA is TGTGCCACCCATGCCAGCTCTGGGGCCAACGTCCTGACTTTC. Its protein product is CATHASSGANVLTF. The rearrangement uses TRBV19 and TRBJ2-6; D is unclear. The CDR3 spans 14 residues. Germline CDR1 reads LNHDA; CDR2 reads SQIVND (reference sequence). V was trimmed by 10 bases and J by 0 bases, leaving 10 bases between them.

This clonotype turned up a few times. This sequence joins TRBV5-1 and TRBJ2-2, with TRBD2 matching 10 bases. V dropped 5 bases and J dropped 6; count of bases not matched to a gene: 10. There are 16 residues in the CDR3. Germline values: CDR1 SGHRS, CDR2 YFSETQ. The DNA for the CDR3 is TGCGCCAGCAGTGTAAGCGGGAGGGCCAACGCCGGGGAGCTGTTTTTT. As protein: CASSVSGRANAGELFF.

This clonotype has just a few counts. The chain links TRBV4-3 to TRBJ2-7; D may be TRBD2 (6 bases). With 0 bases removed from V and 0 bases from J, the gap between germline ends came to 15 bases. The CDR3 is 17 residues long. Germline V gene lookup returns CDR1 LGHNA and CDR2 YSLEER. The CDR3 region is CASSQDRGSFSSYEQYF. The CDR3 DNA reads as TGCGCCAGCAGCCAAGACCGGGGGTCTTTTAGCTCCTACGAGCAGTACTTC.

This rearrangement joins TRBV7-9 to TRBJ1-4, with D possibly being TRBD1 (6 bases). Germline assignment: CDR1 SEHNR and CDR2 FQNEAQ (reference sequence). V lost 6 bases and J lost 7, with 15 bases in between. The CDR3 is made up of 14 amino acids. The CDR3 region has the DNA TGTGCCAGCAGTTCTACAGGGAGCAGTGAAAAACTGTTTTTT. Translating it yields CASSSTGSSEKLFF.

The chain couples TRBV30 to TRBJ1-4, with 9 bases aligning to TRBD1. Per germline, CDR1 GTSNPN and CDR2 SVGIG (reference sequence). Trimming at V came to 5 bases and at J to 8 bases, leaving 9 bases not matched to a gene. The CDR3 runs to 14 residues. The CDR3 region is CAWAGTGIAEKLFF. In DNA form, the CDR3 reads TGTGCCTGGGCCGGGACAGGGATCGCCGAAAAACTGTTTTTT. Together with reference TRBV30 and TRBJ1-4, the CDR3 gives the full variable domain: SQTIHQWPATLVQPVGSPLSLECTVEGTSNPNLYWYRQAAGRGLQLLFYSVGIGQISSEVPQNLSASRPQDRQFILSSKKLLLSDSGFYLCAWAGTGIAEKLFFGSGTQLSVL.

The chain combines TRBV12-3 or TRBV12-4 with TRBJ1-2; no definite D call. The CDR3 is made up of 13 amino acids. Trimming removed 11 bases from V and 4 bases from J, with 17 bases in between. CDR3 in amino acids: CACLGQPLYGYTF. The CDR3 DNA reads as TGTGCCTGCCTCGGGCAGCCCCTCTATGGCTACACCTTC.

A remark on this clonotype: One end of the junction varies from germline; a read error may be responsible. The CDR3 coding sequence is TGTGCCAGCAGTTACTCGACGAGTTCCACCCGAGCTGAGGCTTTCTTT. Translating it yields CASSYSTSSTRAEAFF. This chain uses TRBV6-2 or TRBV6-3 with TRBJ1-1, with no clear D. The CDR3 has 16 residues. Germline CDR1 MNHEY, CDR2 SVGEGT.

In this sample, this clonotype turned up a few times. V and J are TRBV12-3 or TRBV12-4 and TRBJ2-6; D is unresolved. Trimming stripped 5 bases from V and 2 bases from J, with 10 bases between. The CDR3 extends over 15 amino acids. The CDR3, as DNA: TGTGCCAGCAGTCCCCGACTCGCTGGGGCCAACGTCCTGACTTTC. Residues: CASSPRLAGANVLTF.

This clonotype was seen more than once but under ten times. Written as DNA, the CDR3 is TGTGCCAGCAGCCCAGAATTTGGTGAAAAACTGTTTTTT. Its protein is CASSPEFGEKLFF. The chain recombines TRBV7-9 with TRBJ1-4; D not resolved. V lost 5 bases, J lost 7 bases, and 11 bases lay in between. This CDR3 is 13 amino acids long. Germline CDR1 is SEHNR and CDR2 is FQNEAQ (reference sequence).

There are a few counts of this clonotype. V is TRBV7-2 and J is TRBJ2-7, with no clear D. Germline CDR1 is SGHTA and CDR2 is FQGNSA. CDR3 size: 14 residues. Trimming took off 1 base at V and 2 bases at J, with 9 bases between the two ends. In DNA, the CDR3 is TGTGCCAGCAGCTTAGGAATGGTCCCCTACGAGCAGTACTTC. Protein sequence: CASSLGMVPYEQYF.

This clonotype was counted a few times. V is TRBV6-5 and J is TRBJ2-4; D call uncertain. V was pared by 3 bases and J by 5 bases, with 11 bases between. This CDR3 has 14 amino acids. From germline, CDR1 is MNHEY and CDR2 SVGAGI. CDR3 sequence: CASSYIQAENIQYF. In nucleotides, the CDR3 is TGTGCCAGCAGTTATATCCAGGCGGAAAACATTCAGTACTTC.

This clonotype has a count of ten or more. The genes are TRBV15 and TRBJ1-3; possible D gene TRBD1, 6 bases. In germline, CDR1 is LNHNV, CDR2 YYDKDF (reference sequence). The CDR3 is 15 residues long. V was trimmed by 0 bases and J by 0 bases, leaving 6 bases between them. CDR3 coding DNA: TGTGCCACCAGCAGAGACAGGGGCTCTGGAAACACCATATATTTT. Protein: CATSRDRGSGNTIYF.

The chain recombines TRBV20-1 with TRBJ2-1; D uncertain. V lost 5 bases to trimming and J lost 0 bases, with 11 bases between them. The CDR3 extends over 14 amino acids. Per germline, CDR1 DFQATT and CDR2 SNEGSKA (reference sequence). The CDR3 loop is CSAQGRSSYNEQFF. The CDR3 DNA reads TGCAGTGCTCAAGGACGGAGCTCCTACAATGAGCAGTTCTTC.